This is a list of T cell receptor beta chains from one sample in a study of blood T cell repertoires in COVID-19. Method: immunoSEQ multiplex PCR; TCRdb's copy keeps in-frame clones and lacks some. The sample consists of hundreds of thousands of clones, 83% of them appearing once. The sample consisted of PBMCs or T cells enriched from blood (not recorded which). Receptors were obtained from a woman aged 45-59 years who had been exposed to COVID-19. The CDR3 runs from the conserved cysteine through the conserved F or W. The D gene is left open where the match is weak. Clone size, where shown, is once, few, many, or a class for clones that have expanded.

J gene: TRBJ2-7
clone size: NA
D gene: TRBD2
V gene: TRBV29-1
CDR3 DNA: TGCAGCGTGGCCGGTCGAACTAGCGGGGGGGCTGAGCAGTACTTC
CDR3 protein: CSVAGRTSGGAEQYF

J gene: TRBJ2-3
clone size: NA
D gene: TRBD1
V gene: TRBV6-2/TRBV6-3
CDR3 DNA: TGTGCCAGCAGCCGCGACCCCTCGGGACAGGGGCCCGGAGCTCCAGATACGCAGTATTTT
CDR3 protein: CASSRDPSGQGPGAPDTQYF

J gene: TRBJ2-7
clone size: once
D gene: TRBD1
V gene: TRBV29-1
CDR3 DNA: TGCAGCGTTGGAGGGACAGGGGGGGACTACGAGCAGTACTTC
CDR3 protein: CSVGGTGGDYEQYF

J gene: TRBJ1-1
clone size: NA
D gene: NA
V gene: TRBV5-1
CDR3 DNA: TGCGCCAGCAGCCCGAGAGCCCAGGCAGGGAACACTGAAGCTTTCTTT
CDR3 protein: CASSPRAQAGNTEAFF

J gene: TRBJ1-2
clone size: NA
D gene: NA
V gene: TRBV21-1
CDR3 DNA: TGTGCCAGCAGCAAAGAGGACAGCTATGGCTACACCTTC
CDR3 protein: CASSKEDSYGYTF

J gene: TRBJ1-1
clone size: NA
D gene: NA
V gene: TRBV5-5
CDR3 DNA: TGTGCCAGCAGTCAAGGGCGGGGAGCGCCTGAAGCTTTCTTT
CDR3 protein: CASSQGRGAPEAFF

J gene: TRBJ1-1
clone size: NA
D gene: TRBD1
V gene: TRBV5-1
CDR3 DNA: TGCGCCAGCAGCTCCGGGACAGGGGGCTGGAACACTGAAGCTTTCTTT
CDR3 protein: CASSSGTGGWNTEAFF

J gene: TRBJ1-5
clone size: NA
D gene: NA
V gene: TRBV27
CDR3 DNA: TGTGCCAGCAGATTTATTGGAGGCAATCAGCCCCAGCATTTT
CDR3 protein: CASRFIGGNQPQHF

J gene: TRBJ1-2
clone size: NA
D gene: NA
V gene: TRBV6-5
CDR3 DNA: TGTGCCAGCAAGGCAGCGGACTATGGCTACACCTTC
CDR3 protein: CASKAADYGYTF

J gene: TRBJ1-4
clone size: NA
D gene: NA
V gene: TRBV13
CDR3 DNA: TGTGCCAGCAGCTTAGGTTGGGGACACTTTAATGCAACTAATGAAAAACTGTTTTTT
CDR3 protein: CASSLGWGHFNATNEKLFF

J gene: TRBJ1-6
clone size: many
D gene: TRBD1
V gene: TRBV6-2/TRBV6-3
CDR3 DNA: TGTGCCAGCAGTTACTGGCAGGGGGCAGAATCACCCCTCCACTTT
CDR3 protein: CASSYWQGAESPLHF

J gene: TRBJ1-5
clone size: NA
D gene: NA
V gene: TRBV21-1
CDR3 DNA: TGTGCCAGCAGCAAAGGGGACAGGGGGCGGTGGAGGAATCAGCCCCAGCATTTT
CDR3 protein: CASSKGDRGRWRNQPQHF

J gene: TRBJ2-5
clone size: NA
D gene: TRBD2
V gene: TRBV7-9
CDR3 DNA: TGTGCCAGCAGCTTAGGGTCTAGCGGGGGGGGCGGAAAGACCCAGTACTTC
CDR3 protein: CASSLGSSGGGGKTQYF

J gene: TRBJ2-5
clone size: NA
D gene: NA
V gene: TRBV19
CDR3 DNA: TGTGCCAGTAGTCCGGGTCAAGAGACCCAGTACTTC
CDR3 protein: CASSPGQETQYF

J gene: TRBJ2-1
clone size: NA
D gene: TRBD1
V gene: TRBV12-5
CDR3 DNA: TGTGCTACCCAGGGGGAAGGGTACAATGAGCAGTTCTTC
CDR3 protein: CATQGEGYNEQFF

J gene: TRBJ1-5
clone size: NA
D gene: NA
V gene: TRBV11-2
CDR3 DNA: TGTGCCAGCAGCTTTAACGGCGGGAATCAGCCCCAGCATTTT
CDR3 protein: CASSFNGGNQPQHF

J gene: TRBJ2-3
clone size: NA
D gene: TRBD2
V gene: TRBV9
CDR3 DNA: TGTGCCAGCAGCGGGCGACCACTAGCGGGGGTTGATACGCAGTATTTT
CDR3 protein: CASSGRPLAGVDTQYF

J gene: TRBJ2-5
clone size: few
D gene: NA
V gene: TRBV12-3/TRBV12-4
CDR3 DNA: TGTGCCAGCAGCCCTAACAGAAAAGAGACCCAGTACTTC
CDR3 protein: CASSPNRKETQYF

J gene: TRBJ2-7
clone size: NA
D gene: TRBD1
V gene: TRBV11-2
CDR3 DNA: TGTGCCAGCAGTGTAACGACAGGGAACGAGCAGTACTTC
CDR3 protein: CASSVTTGNEQYF

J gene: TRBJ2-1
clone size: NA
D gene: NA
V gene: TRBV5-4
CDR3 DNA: TGTGCCAGCAGCAATACCGGGACAAAGGTGAATGAGCAGTTCTTC
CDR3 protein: CASSNTGTKVNEQFF

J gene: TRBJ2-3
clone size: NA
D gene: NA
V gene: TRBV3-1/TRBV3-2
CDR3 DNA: TGTGCCAGCAGCCCTCCGGGGACTAGCACAGATACGCAGTATTTT
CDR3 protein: CASSPPGTSTDTQYF

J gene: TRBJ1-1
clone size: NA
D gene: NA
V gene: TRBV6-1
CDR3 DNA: TGTGCCAGCAGTGAACGGGCAGGGAGGCACACTGAAGCTTTCTTT
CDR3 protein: CASSERAGRHTEAFF

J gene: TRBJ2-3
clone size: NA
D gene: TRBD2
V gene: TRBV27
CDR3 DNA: TGTGCCAGCAGTCTCCGGGGGGGATTTTCAGATACGCAGTATTTT
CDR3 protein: CASSLRGGFSDTQYF

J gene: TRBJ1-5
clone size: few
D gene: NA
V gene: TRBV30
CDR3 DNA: TGTGCCTGGAGTGCAGGCCCCTCTTCCCAGCCCCAGCATTTT
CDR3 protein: CAWSAGPSSQPQHF

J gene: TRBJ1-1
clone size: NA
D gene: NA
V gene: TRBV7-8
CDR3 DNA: TGTGCCAGCAGCTTCGGGGGAAGCGCGAACACTGAAGCTTTCTTT
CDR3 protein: CASSFGGSANTEAFF

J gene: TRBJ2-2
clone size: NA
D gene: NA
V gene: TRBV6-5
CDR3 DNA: TGTGCCAGTTGTAACCGGGGTTGGGCCGGGGAGCTGTTTTTT
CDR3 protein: CASCNRGWAGELFF

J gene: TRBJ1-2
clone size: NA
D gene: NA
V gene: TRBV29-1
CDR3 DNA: TGCAGCGTCTTAGACAGCACCTTAATCGGCTACACCTTC
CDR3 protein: CSVLDSTLIGYTF

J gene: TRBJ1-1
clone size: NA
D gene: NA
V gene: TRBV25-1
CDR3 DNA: TGTGCCAGCAGTGGTGAGTACGAAGCTTTCTTT
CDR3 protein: CASSGEYEAFF

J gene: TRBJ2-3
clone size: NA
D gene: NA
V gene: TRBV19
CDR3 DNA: TGTGCCAGTAGTATAGGACACCTTGGTACAGATACGCAGTATTTT
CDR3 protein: CASSIGHLGTDTQYF

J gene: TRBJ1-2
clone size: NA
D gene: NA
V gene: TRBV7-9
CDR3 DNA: TGTGCCAGCAGCCGCGACACCCGCTTTGGCTACACCTTC
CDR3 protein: CASSRDTRFGYTF

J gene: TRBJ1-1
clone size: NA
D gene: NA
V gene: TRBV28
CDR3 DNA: TGTGCCAGCAGCCCCTTGGAGGTTTCCATGAACACTGAAGCTTTCTTT
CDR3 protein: CASSPLEVSMNTEAFF

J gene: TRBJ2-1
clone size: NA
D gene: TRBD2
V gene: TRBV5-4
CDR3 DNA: TGTGCCAGCAGCTATGGAGCGGGGGGGTACAATGAGCAGTTCTTC
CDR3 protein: CASSYGAGGYNEQFF

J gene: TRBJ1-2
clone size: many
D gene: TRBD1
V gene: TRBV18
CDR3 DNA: TGTGCCAGCTCATCGCAACAGGGGGTCTATGGCTACACCTTC
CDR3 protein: CASSSQQGVYGYTF

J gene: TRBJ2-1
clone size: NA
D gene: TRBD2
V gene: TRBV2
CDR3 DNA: TGTGCCAGTAGTAGCGGGGACTACAATGAGCAGTTCTTC
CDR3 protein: CASSSGDYNEQFF

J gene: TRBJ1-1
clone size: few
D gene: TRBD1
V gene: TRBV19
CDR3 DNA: TGTGCCAGTAGTAGGACCGGGACAGGGTATTTGGGGACTGAAGCTTTCTTT
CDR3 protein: CASSRTGTGYLGTEAFF

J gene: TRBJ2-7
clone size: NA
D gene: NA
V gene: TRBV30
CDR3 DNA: TGTGCCTGGAGTTTGACAGGTGGTCCCTACGAGCAGTACTTC
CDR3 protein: CAWSLTGGPYEQYF

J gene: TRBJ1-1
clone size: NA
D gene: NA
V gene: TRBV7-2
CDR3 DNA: TGTGCCAGCAGCTTATTCGGGGGTGTCGGCACTGAAGCTTTCTTT
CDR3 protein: CASSLFGGVGTEAFF